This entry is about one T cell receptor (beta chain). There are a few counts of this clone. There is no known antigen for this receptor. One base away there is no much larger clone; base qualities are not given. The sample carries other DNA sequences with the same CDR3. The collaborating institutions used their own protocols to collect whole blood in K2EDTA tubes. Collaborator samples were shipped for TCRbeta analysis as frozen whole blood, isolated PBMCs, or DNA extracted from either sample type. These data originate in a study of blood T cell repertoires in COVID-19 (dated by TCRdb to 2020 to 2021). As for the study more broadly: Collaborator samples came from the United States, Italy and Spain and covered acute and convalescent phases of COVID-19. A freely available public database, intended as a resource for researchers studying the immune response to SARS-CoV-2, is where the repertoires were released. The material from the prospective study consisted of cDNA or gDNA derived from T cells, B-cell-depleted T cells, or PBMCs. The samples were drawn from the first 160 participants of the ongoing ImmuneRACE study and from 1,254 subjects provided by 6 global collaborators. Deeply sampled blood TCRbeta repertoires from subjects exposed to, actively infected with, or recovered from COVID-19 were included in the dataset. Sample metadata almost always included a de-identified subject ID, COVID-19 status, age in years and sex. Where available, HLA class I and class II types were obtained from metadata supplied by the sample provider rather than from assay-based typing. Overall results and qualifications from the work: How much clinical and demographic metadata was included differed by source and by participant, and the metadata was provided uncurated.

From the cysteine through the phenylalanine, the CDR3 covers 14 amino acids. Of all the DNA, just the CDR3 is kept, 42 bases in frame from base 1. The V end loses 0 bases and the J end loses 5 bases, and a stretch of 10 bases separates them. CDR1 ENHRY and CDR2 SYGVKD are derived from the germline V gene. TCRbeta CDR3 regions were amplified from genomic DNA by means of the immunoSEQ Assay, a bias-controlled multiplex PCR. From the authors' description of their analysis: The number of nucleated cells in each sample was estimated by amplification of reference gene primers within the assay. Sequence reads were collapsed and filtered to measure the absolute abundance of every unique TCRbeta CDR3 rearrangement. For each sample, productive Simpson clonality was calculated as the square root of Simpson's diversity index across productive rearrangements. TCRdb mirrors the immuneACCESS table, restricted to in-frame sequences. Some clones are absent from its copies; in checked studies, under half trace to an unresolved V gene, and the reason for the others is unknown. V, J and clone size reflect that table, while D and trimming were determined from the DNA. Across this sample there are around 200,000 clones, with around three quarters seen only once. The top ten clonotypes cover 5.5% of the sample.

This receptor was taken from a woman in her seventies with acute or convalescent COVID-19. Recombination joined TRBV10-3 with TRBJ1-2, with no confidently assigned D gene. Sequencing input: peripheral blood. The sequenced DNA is TGTGCCATCAGTGAGTCGAGGAGCGGTTATGGCTACACCTTC. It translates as CAISESRSGYGYTF.